This note documents a single TCR beta chain sequence. This sample also contains other DNA sequences that code for the same CDR3. These data are taken from a study of blood T cell repertoires in COVID-19. The wider study: T cells, B-cell-depleted T cells, or PBMCs provided the cDNA or gDNA that served as material.

The cohort comprised adults aged about 18 to 89 years residing in 20 to 30 US areas. Participants' reported clinical history set cohort assignment. As processed by the authors: The authors estimated nucleated cell counts from reference gene primer amplification. The method was immunoSEQ multiplex PCR; TCRdb's version includes in-frame clones alone and lacks a portion of them. Clone size and V and J calls were adopted from that table, with D and trimming inferred from the DNA. This table holds approximately 290,000 clones, around 91% found once. V shed 3 bases and J shed 5 bases, with 4 bases lying between them. Germline-derived CDR1 and CDR2 are DFQATT and SNEGSKA (reference sequence). CDR3 length equals 10 residues.

The receptor was isolated from a young woman with acute COVID-19. The rearrangement links TRBV20-1 to TRBJ1-2; D is uncertain. Material for sequencing was PBMCs or T cells enriched from blood (not recorded which). Here the CDR3 reads CSASQYGYTF. CDR3 DNA: TGCAGTGCTAGTCAGTATGGCTACACCTTC.